What follows are 27 T cell receptor beta chains derived from one specimen sequenced in a study of beta chain features in type 1 diabetes. Every isolated RNA sample was fully reverse transcribed, so sequencing captured expressed TCRB transcripts. Only in-frame clones appear in the TCRdb table, and some are missing; sequencing was by immunoSEQ multiplex PCR. The profile shows about 900,000 clones, about a sixth of them singletons. The sample consisted of naive CD4+ T cells from blood. The receptor set was obtained from a woman between 18 and 29 years old in good health.

The chain carries TRBV7-6 and TRBJ2-1, with a tentative D call TRBD2 (6 bases). Per germline, CDR1 SGHVS and CDR2 FNYEAQ. Trimming shortened V by 3 bases and J by 3 bases, and 12 bases separated the two germline ends. The CDR3 totals 15 residues. The CDR3 coding sequence is TGTGCCAGCAGCTTGTCGGGAGCTGACTACAATGAGCAGTTCTTC. Translating it yields CASSLSGADYNEQFF.

The rearrangement uses TRBV2 and TRBJ1-1; D gene uncertain. Trimming pared 6 bases from V and 1 base from J, leaving 15 bases between. The CDR3 spans 15 residues. The V gene's germline CDR1 is SNHLY and CDR2 FYNNEI. The CDR3 DNA follows: TGTGCCAGCAGGACTATGGGCAACACGAACACTGAAGCTTTCTTT. Its protein product is CASRTMGNTNTEAFF.

The J gene is TRBJ2-1, the V gene TRBV20-1; D call uncertain. This CDR3 has 11 residues. The germline V gene encodes CDR1 DFQATT and CDR2 SNEGSKA (reference sequence). V was clipped by 4 bases and J by 7 bases, with 8 bases between them. The CDR3 DNA sequence: TGCAGTGCTAAACAGCTTAATGAGCAGTTCTTC. Translated, it gives CSAKQLNEQFF.

The rearrangement uses TRBV7-2 and TRBJ2-5; 15 nucleotides match TRBD2. The trim removed 5 bases at V and 4 bases at J, leaving 5 bases unmatched. CDR1 is SGHTA, CDR2 FQGNSA, per germline. The CDR3 runs to 16 residues. As DNA, the CDR3 is TGTGCCAGCAGCCCTACGGGACTAGCGGGAGGAGAGACCCAGTACTTC. It specifies CASSPTGLAGGETQYF.

The chain couples TRBV6-1 to TRBJ2-7; no clear D gene. The germline V gene has CDR1 MNHNS and CDR2 SASEGT. Deletions cut 7 bases from V and 7 bases from J, with 17 bases between. This CDR3 has 13 amino acids. The CDR3 loop is CASIGRSLREQYF. The DNA for the CDR3 is TGTGCCAGCATAGGCAGGAGTTTGCGGGAGCAGTACTTC.

The chain has TRBV7-8 and TRBJ2-7; TRBD1 matches 7 bases. With 4 bases clipped from V and 1 base from J, the junction kept 13 bases outside the gene matches. CDR3 length: 17 residues. CDR1 and CDR2 (germline): SGHVS, FQNEAQ. The CDR3 bases are TGTGCCAGCAGCTCAGAAAACAGGGGTCGAACTTCCTACGAGCAGTACTTC. This translates into CASSSENRGRTSYEQYF.

V gene TRBV28 combines with J gene TRBJ1-1, with D maybe TRBD1 (5 bases). Trimming stripped 7 bases from V and 1 base from J, with 19 bases between. The CDR3 runs 16 residues. Germline values: CDR1 MDHEN, CDR2 SYDVKM. The CDR3 here is CASTRGFMGSNTEAFF. Here the CDR3 DNA reads TGTGCCAGCACACGGGGCTTTATGGGGTCGAACACTGAAGCTTTCTTT.

The chain joins TRBV11-2 to TRBJ2-1, with D possibly being TRBD2 (5 bases). CDR1 SGHAT and CDR2 FQNNGV come from the germline V gene. The CDR3 is 17 amino acids. Trimming cost V 4 bases and J 7 bases, with 23 bases left between them. As DNA, the CDR3 is TGTGCCAGCAGCTCCCAAAGACTTCTCCCTAGCCCAAATGAGCAGTTCTTC. As protein: CASSSQRLLPSPNEQFF.

The sample holds a few counts of this clone. CDR3 sequence: CASSRNSGAGANVLTF. Here the CDR3 DNA reads TGTGCCAGCAGCCGTAATAGCGGCGCGGGGGCCAACGTCCTGACTTTC. The V and J genes are TRBV5-4 and TRBJ2-6; a possible D gene is TRBD2 (6 bases). CDR1 and CDR2 from the germline V gene are SGHNT and YYREEE (reference sequence). CDR3 size: 16 residues. Trimming removed 4 bases at V and 4 bases at J, with 15 bases between.

This clone was detected a few times. V and J are TRBV28 and TRBJ2-7; D gene unclear. Germline CDR1 reads MDHEN; CDR2 reads SYDVKM. The CDR3 is 14 amino acids. V lost 2 bases to trimming and J lost 0 bases, with 8 bases between them. The CDR3 loop reads CASSLVNYSYEQYF. DNA of the CDR3: TGTGCCAGCAGTTTAGTTAACTACTCCTACGAGCAGTACTTC.

V is TRBV7-9 and J is TRBJ2-1, with 9 bases that match TRBD2. CDR3 length: 16 residues. Trimming at V came to 1 base and at J to 5 bases, leaving 6 bases not matched to a gene. CDR1 and CDR2 (germline): SEHNR, FQNEAQ (reference sequence). In nucleotides, the CDR3 is TGTGCCAGCAGCTTAGGCGCGGGAGGGCCGAACAATGAGCAGTTCTTC. It codes for CASSLGAGGPNNEQFF.

This rearrangement joins TRBV5-6 to TRBJ1-4, with D unclear. Germline V gene sequence: CDR1 SGHDT, CDR2 YYEEEE. This CDR3 is 14 amino acids long. Trimming took off 1 base at V and 8 bases at J, with 12 bases between the two ends. In DNA form, the CDR3 reads TGTGCCAGCAGCTTGTTACACAGAGACGAAAAACTGTTTTTT. Its protein is CASSLLHRDEKLFF.

This clone came up a few times. The chain joins TRBV11-2 to TRBJ2-3, with TRBD2 identical over 7 bases. Trimming removed 6 bases from V and 4 bases from J; junction bases left unmatched: 7. CDR3 size: 14 residues. Per the germline V gene, CDR1 is SGHAT and CDR2 is FQNNGV. This chain's CDR3 is CASSPTGRADTQYF. Here the CDR3 DNA reads TGTGCCAGCAGTCCTACGGGGAGGGCAGATACGCAGTATTTT. Looking up the rest from reference TRBV11-2 and TRBJ2-3 gives the full variable domain: EAGVAQSPRYKIIEKRQSVAFWCNPISGHATLYWYQQILGQGPKLLIQFQNNGVVDDSQLPKDRFSAERLKGVDSTLKIQPAKLEDSAVYLCASSPTGRADTQYFGPGTRLTVL.

This sequence joins TRBV5-6 and TRBJ2-7; D gene unclear. Germline CDR1 SGHDT, CDR2 YYEEEE. The CDR3 is 12 residues long. Trimming left V 3 bases short and J 2 bases short, with 6 bases between. CDR3 bases: TGTGCCAGCAGCTCGGCTGCCTACGAGCAGTACTTC. Amino acids: CASSSAAYEQYF. Drawing the rest from reference TRBV5-6 and TRBJ2-7, the complete variable domain is DAGVTQSPTHLIKTRGQQVTLRCSPKSGHDTVSWYQQALGQGPQFIFQYYEEEERQRGNFPDRFSGHQFPNYSSELNVNALLLGDSALYLCASSSAAYEQYFGPGTRLTVT.

This clone has a handful of counts. The chain carries TRBV6-5 and TRBJ1-1, with D unclear. CDR3 length: 15 amino acids. Germline lookup yields CDR1 MNHEY and CDR2 SVGAGI. The V end lost 4 bases, the J end lost 5 bases, and 17 bases lay between the germline ends. CDR3 sequence: CASSFHKIGRTEAFF. CDR3 in DNA: TGTGCCAGCAGTTTCCACAAGATCGGGCGAACTGAAGCTTTCTTT.

This clone was found a few times. This chain links TRBV12-5 with TRBJ2-7; 13 positions agree with TRBD2. The CDR3 consists of 16 residues. CDR1 and CDR2 from the germline V gene are LGHNT and FRNRAP. J gave up 3 bases and V 5 bases, and 7 bases lay outside the gene matches. CDR3: CASGVARTSGSYEQYF. CDR3 DNA sequence: TGTGCTAGTGGTGTAGCCCGGACTAGCGGGAGCTACGAGCAGTACTTC.

This chain uses TRBV28 with TRBJ1-3; D call uncertain. Trimming removed 4 bases at V and 3 bases at J, with 16 bases between. This CDR3 has 16 amino acids. Germline values: CDR1 MDHEN, CDR2 SYDVKM. In nucleotides, the CDR3 is TGTGCCAGCAGTTCACTATCGGCAGTCTATGGAAACACCATATATTTT. Protein product: CASSSLSAVYGNTIYF.

V gene TRBV4-3 combines with J gene TRBJ2-1, with 12 bases that match TRBD2. This CDR3 comprises 20 residues. Per the germline V gene, CDR1 is LGHNA and CDR2 is YSLEER. Trimming cost V 0 bases and J 5 bases; bases outside gene matches: 14. The CDR3 DNA reads TGCGCCAGCAGCCAAGATAGGCTAGCGGGAGGGCCGAACACAGACAATGAGCAGTTCTTC. This codes for CASSQDRLAGGPNTDNEQFF.

This chain links TRBV28 with TRBJ2-7, with 11 bases lining up with TRBD2. V lost 1 base and J lost 1; bases outside the gene matches: 21. The CDR3 length is 22 residues. CDR1 and CDR2 from the germline V gene are MDHEN and SYDVKM. CDR3 loop: CASSLSFGSLAGGNPWSYEQYF. The CDR3 DNA follows: TGTGCCAGCAGTTTATCCTTCGGTAGTCTAGCGGGAGGCAACCCTTGGTCCTACGAGCAGTACTTC.

DNA of the CDR3: TGTGCCAGCAGCTTCGACCCAGGCGATCCCTACGAGCAGTACTTC. Protein sequence: CASSFDPGDPYEQYF. The gene calls are TRBV7-2 and TRBJ2-7; D is unclear. The CDR3 covers 15 residues. Trimming cost V 3 bases and J 2 bases, with 14 bases left between them. Germline values: CDR1 SGHTA, CDR2 FQGNSA.

In its sample, this clone was seen a few times. V and J are TRBV29-1 and TRBJ2-7; D tentatively reads TRBD1 or TRBD2 (5 bases each). Germline CDR1 and CDR2: SQVTM and ANQGSEA. This CDR3 has 13 residues. The V and J ends lost 6 bases and 3 bases respectively, with 15 bases between them. CDR3 nucleotide sequence: TGCAGCGTGGGACGGCTAGGGAGCTACGAGCAGTACTTC. Its protein product is CSVGRLGSYEQYF.

In its sample, this clone was seen a few times. The V gene is TRBV12-5, the J gene TRBJ2-5; 10 bases fit TRBD2. The J segment lost 0 bases and the V segment lost 0 bases, leaving 4 bases of the junction unmatched. Germline loops: CDR1 LGHNT, CDR2 FRNRAP. The CDR3 contains 17 residues. The CDR3 is CASGLVLSGRDQETQYF. CDR3 in DNA: TGTGCTAGTGGTTTGGTACTAAGCGGGAGGGACCAAGAGACCCAGTACTTC.

This clone was counted only a few times. V gene TRBV20-1 combines with J gene TRBJ2-1, with no clear D. This CDR3 contains 10 residues. Germline CDR1 reads DFQATT; CDR2 reads SNEGSKA (reference sequence). Trimming took off 2 bases at V and 8 bases at J, with 4 bases between the two ends. This CDR3 reads CSARKDEQFF. CDR3 in DNA: TGCAGTGCTAGAAAGGATGAGCAGTTCTTC.

This clone has only a few counts. V is TRBV18 and J is TRBJ2-5; 7 bases are a match to TRBD2. Per germline, CDR1 KGHSH and CDR2 LQKENI. The trim removed 3 bases at V and 5 bases at J, leaving 3 bases unmatched. This CDR3 is built from 13 residues. The DNA of the CDR3 is TGTGCCAGCTCACCGCGGGGGTCCGAGACCCAGTACTTC. Its translation: CASSPRGSETQYF.

This clone was counted a few times. The chain recombines TRBV10-3 with TRBJ2-2, with 9 positions matching TRBD1. This CDR3 region has 15 residues. Germline V gene data show CDR1 as ENHRY and CDR2 as SYGVKD. V shed 3 bases, J shed 5 bases, and the junction held 4 bases outside the gene matches. DNA for the CDR3: TGTGCCATCAGTGACTCGACAGGGGGGACCGGGGAGCTGTTTTTT. This gives the protein CAISDSTGGTGELFF.

The sample holds a few counts of this clone. The genes are TRBV28 and TRBJ2-1, with D possibly matching TRBD2 (6 bases). The CDR3 totals 13 residues. Trimming removed 7 bases from V and 8 bases from J, with 15 bases in between. Germline values: CDR1 MDHEN, CDR2 SYDVKM. The chain's CDR3 is CASKEGRIDEQFF. CDR3 DNA: TGTGCCAGCAAGGAGGGCCGTATTGATGAGCAGTTCTTC.

This clone was counted ten times or more. The chain couples TRBV21-1 to TRBJ2-5. TRBV21-1 is a known pseudogene. The CDR3 has 9 amino acids. CDR3 nucleotides: TGTGCCAGCCCCCCGCGGACCTACTTC. The encoded protein is CASPPRTYF.